These 21 T cell receptor beta chains share one sample of origin, sequenced in a study of blood T cell repertoires in COVID-19. This table comes from immunoSEQ multiplex PCR, and its TCRdb copy is limited to in-frame clones, with some not included. The sample includes some 200,000 clones, 88% of them seen just once. The sequenced sample was peripheral blood. Source of these receptors: a man between 65 and 79 years old with acute or convalescent COVID-19.

The V gene is TRBV5-1, the J gene TRBJ1-1; weak D call: TRBD1 (6 bases). Trimming pared 3 bases from V and 1 base from J, leaving 10 bases between. The CDR3 totals 14 residues. Germline V lookup: CDR1 SGHRS, CDR2 YFSETQ. DNA of the CDR3: TGCGCCAGCAGCTCCCTACAGGGGAACACTGAAGCTTTCTTT. Protein sequence: CASSSLQGNTEAFF.

The chain joins TRBV6-5 to TRBJ2-2, with 7 positions matching TRBD1. Germline CDR1 MNHEY, CDR2 SVGAGI. The CDR3 spans 15 residues. V lost 2 bases, J lost 0 bases, and 0 bases stayed unmatched. The CDR3 DNA reads TGTGCCAGCAGTTACGGACAGGCGAACACCGGGGAGCTGTTTTTT. Translation gives CASSYGQANTGELFF.

The chain carries TRBV9 and TRBJ1-6; 8 bases align to TRBD1. Germline V gives CDR1 SGDLS, CDR2 YYNGEE. The V and J ends lost 8 bases and 4 bases, in that order; junction bases with no gene match: 5. The CDR3 is 14 residues long. This CDR3 reads CASGGTGYNSPLHF. The CDR3 DNA follows: TGTGCCAGTGGGGGGACAGGATATAATTCACCCCTCCACTTT. The full variable domain, completed using reference TRBV9 and TRBJ1-6, is DSGVTQTPKHLITATGQRVTLRCSPRSGDLSVYWYQQSLDQGLQFLIQYYNGEERAKGNILERFSAQQFPDLHSELNLSSLELGDSALYFCASGGTGYNSPLHFGNGTRLTVT.

CDR3 sequence reads: CASSQFSSGVVTQYF. In nucleotides, the CDR3 is TGCGCCAGCAGCCAATTTAGTAGCGGGGTGGTGACCCAGTACTTC. The chain links TRBV4-1 to TRBJ2-5; 8 bases match TRBD2. J gave up 7 bases and V 2 bases, and 9 bases lay outside the gene matches. Germline V gives CDR1 MGHRA, CDR2 YSYEKL. There are 15 residues in the CDR3.

The chain employs TRBV3-1 (or the pseudogene TRBV3-2) and TRBJ1-1; 7 nucleotides match TRBD1. Germline trimming cut 7 bases from V and 4 bases from J; bases unmatched to any gene: 15. CDR3 length: 16 residues. From germline, CDR1 is LGHDT and CDR2 YNNKEL (reference sequence). CDR3 region: CASTRRGGSSSTEAFF. In DNA form, the CDR3 reads TGTGCCAGCACCCGGAGAGGGGGCTCCTCGAGCACTGAAGCTTTCTTT.

V usage is TRBV18 and J usage is TRBJ2-7, with a tentative D call TRBD2 (6 bases). The CDR3 is 13 amino acids. Trimming stripped 6 bases from V and 2 bases from J, with 11 bases between. Germline V gives CDR1 KGHSH, CDR2 LQKENI. The CDR3 loop is CASSRDLAYEQYF. The CDR3 DNA follows: TGTGCCAGCTCGCGGGACTTGGCCTACGAGCAGTACTTC.

The chain has TRBV18 and TRBJ1-4; no firm D call. Trimming took 4 bases from V and 8 from J, leaving 11 bases between them. The germline V gene has CDR1 KGHSH and CDR2 LQKENI. The CDR3 length is 13 residues. CDR3 protein: CASSLAEHEKLFF. In nucleotides, the CDR3 is TGTGCCAGCTCACTTGCCGAACACGAAAAACTGTTTTTT.

The chain couples TRBV3-1 (or the pseudogene TRBV3-2) to TRBJ1-1, with 8 bases matching TRBD1. After removal of 4 bases from V and 2 bases from J, the junction contained 6 bases not matched to a gene. The length of the CDR3 is 15 residues. Germline-derived CDR1 and CDR2 are LGHDT and YNNKEL (reference sequence). This CDR3 reads CASSRTGTGNTEAFF. The CDR3 nucleotides are TGTGCCAGCAGCCGGACCGGGACAGGTAACACTGAAGCTTTCTTT.

V is TRBV7-3 and J is TRBJ2-1; TRBD2 matches at 9 bases. Trimming removed 5 bases from V and 8 bases from J; junction bases left unmatched: 10. CDR1 is SGHTA, CDR2 FQGTGA, per germline. This CDR3 has 15 residues. CDR3 bases: TGTGCCAGCAGCCTAGCGGGAAGAGAGGTTGATGAGCAGTTCTTC. It translates to CASSLAGREVDEQFF. The full variable domain, rest sourced from reference TRBV7-3 and TRBJ2-1, is GAGVSQTPSNKVTEKGKYVELRCDPISGHTALYWYRQSLGQGPEFLIYFQGTGAADDSGLPNDRFFAVRPEGSVSTLKIQRTERGDSAVYLCASSLAGREVDEQFFGPGTRLTVL.

This sequence joins TRBV6-2 or TRBV6-3 and TRBJ2-7, with D maybe TRBD1 (5 bases). The length of the CDR3 is 14 residues. CDR1 is MNHEY and CDR2 is SVGEGT in the germline V gene. The V end lost 2 bases, the J end lost 2 bases, and 10 bases lay between the germline ends. CDR3 coding DNA: TGTGCCAGCAGTTACCCAGGGATTACCTACGAGCAGTACTTC. It encodes CASSYPGITYEQYF.

The table lists this clone with a count of one. The chain has TRBV11-2 and TRBJ1-1; D remains unclear. Germline values: CDR1 SGHAT, CDR2 FQNNGV. V shed 0 bases and J shed 8 bases, with 4 bases lying between them. The CDR3 totals 11 residues. The CDR3 spells CASSLDLEAFF. CDR3 in DNA: TGTGCCAGCAGCTTAGATCTAGAAGCTTTCTTT.

V usage is TRBV3-1 (or the pseudogene TRBV3-2) and J usage is TRBJ2-5, with a possible D match to TRBD1 (7 bases). From germline, CDR1 is LGHDT and CDR2 YNNKEL (reference sequence). The V and J ends lost 4 bases and 2 bases respectively, with 20 bases between them. There are 17 residues in the CDR3. Here the CDR3 reads CASSRFSRGAKQETQYF. CDR3 bases: TGTGCCAGCAGCCGTTTTAGCAGGGGGGCTAAACAAGAGACCCAGTACTTC.

This clone was detected ten times or more. The V and J genes are TRBV14 and TRBJ2-1; TRBD2 is a possible D gene (6 bases). Germline-derived CDR1 and CDR2 are SGHDN and FVKESK. The V end lost 1 base, the J end lost 4 bases, and 23 bases lay between the germline ends. The length of the CDR3 is 19 residues. CDR3 nucleotide sequence: TGTGCCAGCAGCCAAGGGATTATCAGGGCCAGCGGGCGGTACAATGAGCAGTTCTTC. This gives the protein CASSQGIIRASGRYNEQFF.

J is TRBJ2-3 and V is TRBV7-9, with 12 bases lining up with TRBD2. Trimming removed 0 bases from V and 3 bases from J; junction bases left unmatched: 4. The CDR3 totals 17 residues. Germline-derived CDR1 and CDR2 are SEHNR and FQNEAQ (reference sequence). The CDR3 DNA reads TGTGCCAGCAGCTTAGCCACCGGGACTAGCGGGACAGATACGCAGTATTTT. Its protein is CASSLATGTSGTDTQYF.

This rearrangement joins TRBV10-3 to TRBJ2-2; 10 bases match TRBD2. CDR1 is ENHRY, CDR2 SYGVKD, per germline. CDR3 length: 15 residues. Germline trimming cut 3 bases from V and 4 bases from J; bases unmatched to any gene: 2. The CDR3 DNA reads as TGTGCCATCAGTGAAGCGGGAGGGATCACCGGGGAGCTGTTTTTT. It yields the protein CAISEAGGITGELFF.

The chain is built from TRBV20-1 and TRBJ2-3; no reliable D call. Trimming shortened V by 6 bases and J by 2 bases, and 6 bases separated the two germline ends. Germline assignment: CDR1 DFQATT and CDR2 SNEGSKA (reference sequence). This CDR3 comprises 11 residues. CDR3: CSAPFTDTQYF. In nucleotides, the CDR3 is TGCAGTGCCCCTTTCACAGATACGCAGTATTTT.

The J gene is TRBJ2-1, the V gene TRBV7-6; tentative D call: TRBD2 (6 bases). The germline V and J ends were trimmed by 7 bases and 0 bases, with 13 bases remaining between them. From germline, CDR1 is SGHVS and CDR2 FNYEAQ. This CDR3 is built from 15 residues. The CDR3 protein is CASTPGESSYNEQFF. The CDR3, as DNA: TGTGCCAGCACCCCGGGGGAAAGCTCCTACAATGAGCAGTTCTTC.

The sample holds a few counts of this clone. The chain employs TRBV3-1 (or the pseudogene TRBV3-2) and TRBJ2-2, with 8 bases aligning to TRBD1. The CDR3 consists of 15 residues. The germline CDR1 and CDR2 sequences are LGHDT and YNNKEL (reference sequence). V was pared by 4 bases and J by 6 bases, with 7 bases of the junction left unmatched. The CDR3, as DNA: TGTGCCAGCAGCCGTGGACAGGGAGTACCCGGGGAGCTGTTTTTT. It encodes CASSRGQGVPGELFF.

This rearrangement joins TRBV10-3 to TRBJ1-5; 9 positions match TRBD1. The V gene's germline CDR1 is ENHRY and CDR2 SYGVKD. CDR3 length: 16 residues. V trimming: 6 bases; J trimming: 0 bases; junction bases outside the gene matches: 6. The CDR3 bases are TGTGCCATCAGCCTCGGACAGGGGTCTAGCAATCAGCCCCAGCATTTT. Amino acids: CAISLGQGSSNQPQHF.

The chain links TRBV2 to TRBJ2-7, with D perhaps matching TRBD1 (6 bases). The CDR3 runs to 15 residues. Deletions cut 6 bases from V and 1 base from J, with 16 bases between. CDR1 is SNHLY, CDR2 FYNNEI, per germline. The CDR3 bases are TGTGCCAGCAGATTAAATAAAGGACAGTCCTACGAGCAGTACTTC. Encoded protein: CASRLNKGQSYEQYF.

The gene calls are TRBV9 and TRBJ1-6; perhaps TRBD1 as D (5 bases). Trimming stripped 3 bases from V and 3 bases from J, with 10 bases between. This CDR3 has 15 residues. CDR1 and CDR2 (germline): SGDLS, YYNGEE. CDR3 sequence reads: CASSAQDNYNSPLHF. In nucleotides, the CDR3 is TGTGCCAGCAGCGCTCAGGACAACTATAATTCACCCCTCCACTTT.